The 19 T cell receptor beta chains in this list originate from one sample, sequenced in a study of T cell responses to AZD1222 COVID-19 vaccine. Clones were sequenced by immunoSEQ multiplex PCR, and TCRdb holds only the in-frame ones, with some missing. Of 60,000 to 75,000 clones in the sample, 83% are singletons; the top ten hold about 6.5%. Sample: peripheral blood, taken 28 days after the second AZD1222 dose. The receptors were gathered from an adult who received the AZD1222 COVID-19 vaccine.

The CDR3 here is CASSAEFTVSYEQYF. The CDR3 DNA sequence: TGTGCCAGCAGCGCGGAGTTTACGGTCTCCTACGAGCAGTACTTC. The chain recombines TRBV5-6 with TRBJ2-7; D remains unclear. CDR3 length: 15 residues. V dropped 4 bases and J dropped 0 bases, with 14 bases sitting between them. Germline V gives CDR1 SGHDT, CDR2 YYEEEE.

This chain joins TRBV6-5 and TRBJ2-5; TRBD2 matches at 9 bases. The CDR3 loop spans 12 amino acids. Trimming cost V 8 bases and J 5 bases; bases outside gene matches: 3. CDR1 and CDR2 from the germline V gene are MNHEY and SVGAGI. CDR3: CASRAGGETQYF. CDR3 nucleotides: TGTGCCAGCCGGGCGGGGGGGGAGACCCAGTACTTC.

The chain employs TRBV4-3 and TRBJ2-7; 7 nucleotides match TRBD1. CDR3 length: 12 residues. Germline CDR1 is LGHNA and CDR2 is YSLEER. Germline trimming cut 3 bases from V and 7 bases from J; bases unmatched to any gene: 3. Written as DNA, the CDR3 is TGCGCCAGCAGCCACTACAGGGGAGAGCAGTACTTC. Translating gives CASSHYRGEQYF.

This rearrangement joins TRBV2 to TRBJ1-5, with unresolved D. Trimming removed 3 bases from V and 0 bases from J, with 6 bases in between. The CDR3 is made up of 14 amino acids. CDR1 and CDR2 (germline): SNHLY, FYNNEI. Here the CDR3 DNA reads TGTGCCAGCAGTGACGGCAATAGCAATCAGCCCCAGCATTTT. Translating it yields CASSDGNSNQPQHF.

This clone turned up a few times. Mismatch with germline at one junction end may stem from a read error. The chain uses TRBV4-2 and TRBJ2-7, with 8 bases that match TRBD1. The CDR3 sequence is 18 residues long. Germline CDR1 is LGHNA and CDR2 is YNFKEQ. CDR3 coding DNA: TGTCCCAGCAGCCACGACGACTGGGGGACAGGCAAACCTTACGAGCAGTACTTC. This sequence encodes CPSSHDDWGTGKPYEQYF.

The chain joins TRBV11-2 to TRBJ1-6, with D unresolved. V was cut by 5 bases and J by 6 bases, with 11 bases left in between. The length of the CDR3 is 14 residues. Germline V gene data show CDR1 as SGHAT and CDR2 as FQNNGV. CDR3 region: CASSMTPINSPLHF. The CDR3 DNA is TGTGCCAGCAGCATGACACCAATTAATTCACCCCTCCACTTT.

The chain links TRBV5-1 to TRBJ2-2; 9 nucleotides align to TRBD1. Germline V gene lookup returns CDR1 SGHRS and CDR2 YFSETQ. This CDR3 is 17 amino acids long. The ends lost 4 bases at V and 3 bases at J; junction bases unmatched: 10. Here the CDR3 DNA reads TGCGCCAGCAGCCCCGGACAGGGGTCCCGTTACACCGGGGAGCTGTTTTTT. Its translation: CASSPGQGSRYTGELFF.

The sample holds a few counts of this clone. The chain links TRBV9 to TRBJ2-3; 8 nucleotides agree with TRBD1. In germline, CDR1 is SGDLS, CDR2 YYNGEE. This CDR3 region has 14 residues. Germline trimming cut 4 bases from V and 2 bases from J; bases unmatched to any gene: 3. The CDR3 nucleotides are TGTGCCAGCAGCCGGACAGGGACCACAGATACGCAGTATTTT. This gives the protein CASSRTGTTDTQYF.

This clone occurred a few times. This chain links TRBV29-1 with TRBJ1-4; no clear D. V was cut by 6 bases and J by 3 bases, with 8 bases left in between. The CDR3 length is 12 residues. Germline CDR1 is SQVTM and CDR2 is ANQGSEA. CDR3 sequence reads: CSVGWSNEKLFF. The CDR3 bases are TGCAGCGTCGGGTGGTCTAATGAAAAACTGTTTTTT.

The chain links TRBV3-1 (or the pseudogene TRBV3-2) to TRBJ2-1; the match to TRBD2 covers 12 bases. Unmatched junction bases numbered 4, after V lost 3 bases and J lost 7 bases. Germline V lookup: CDR1 LGHDT, CDR2 YNNKEL (reference sequence). This CDR3 region has 15 residues. The chain's CDR3 is CASSHLAGGPNEQFF. The CDR3 DNA sequence: TGTGCCAGCAGCCACCTAGCGGGGGGGCCTAATGAGCAGTTCTTC.

The CDR3 DNA is TGTGCCAGCAGCTCACAGGGGGCTGGCAATCAGCCCCAGCATTTT. It yields the protein CASSSQGAGNQPQHF. The rearrangement joins TRBV7-2 to TRBJ1-5, with 9 bases fitting TRBD1. Germline V gene sequence: CDR1 SGHTA, CDR2 FQGNSA. The CDR3 sequence is 15 residues long. V trimming: 4 bases; J trimming: 2 bases; junction bases outside the gene matches: 3.

The J gene is TRBJ2-6, the V gene TRBV5-1, with no clear D. Germline V CDR1 and CDR2: SGHRS, YFSETQ. The ends were cut back, 0 bases at V and 1 base at J, with 8 bases in the middle. The length of the CDR3 is 16 residues. CDR3 nucleotides: TGCGCCAGCAGCTTGGATATACCTTCTGGGGCCAACGTCCTGACTTTC. Its translation is CASSLDIPSGANVLTF.

The chain combines TRBV7-2 with TRBJ2-7, with D uncertain. This CDR3 spans 11 amino acids. Looked up from germline, CDR1 is SGHTA and CDR2 is FQGNSA. V was cut by 5 bases and J by 7 bases, with 9 bases left in between. CDR3 in DNA: TGTGCCAGCAGCGTCGGGCGGGAGCAGTACTTC. Translating gives CASSVGREQYF.

The chain links TRBV5-1 to TRBJ2-7; TRBD1 agrees at 9 bases. The V segment lost 4 bases and the J segment 0 bases; nucleotides outside the gene matches: 5. Germline CDR1 is SGHRS and CDR2 is YFSETQ. There are 15 residues in the CDR3. In DNA form, the CDR3 reads TGCGCCAGCAGCACCGGGACAGGGATCTCCTACGAGCAGTACTTC. It encodes CASSTGTGISYEQYF.

The CDR3 sequence: CASSLVLAWFF. CDR3 nucleotides: TGTGCCAGCAGCTTGGTACTAGCATGGTTCTTC. The chain employs TRBV5-8 and TRBJ2-1, with a weak D call TRBD2 (6 bases). V was shortened by 0 bases and J by 15 bases, with 10 bases between the two germline ends. The CDR3 loop spans 11 amino acids. Germline V gene lookup returns CDR1 SGHTS and CDR2 YDEGEE.

This clone has more than one count but fewer than ten. The chain combines TRBV7-2 with TRBJ2-1; 7 bases map to TRBD2. Germline lookup yields CDR1 SGHTA and CDR2 FQGNSA. V trimming: 1 base; J trimming: 6 bases; junction bases outside the gene matches: 3. The CDR3 runs 14 residues. The CDR3 DNA is TGTGCCAGCAGCTTAGGCGGGGGAACCAATGAGCAGTTCTTC. The encoded protein is CASSLGGGTNEQFF.

This rearrangement joins TRBV19 to TRBJ2-4, with D unclear. The CDR3 sequence is 18 residues long. CDR1 and CDR2 (germline): LNHDA, SQIVND (reference sequence). The ends were cut back, 3 bases at V and 3 bases at J, with 21 bases in the middle. CDR3 coding DNA: TGTGCCAGTAGTATGAGTTGGGTGCGCGGCATAGGCAAAAACATTCAGTACTTC. It yields the protein CASSMSWVRGIGKNIQYF.

The V call is TRBV2, the J call TRBJ2-7, with 12 nucleotides matching TRBD2. Losses at the gene ends were 2 bases for V and 3 bases for J; bases not matched to a gene: 8. The CDR3 length is 17 residues. Germline loops: CDR1 SNHLY, CDR2 FYNNEI. The DNA of the CDR3 is TGTGCCAGCAGTGAATCTAGCGGGGGGGCCTACGACTACGAGCAGTACTTC. Amino acids: CASSESSGGAYDYEQYF.

This chain uses TRBV14 with TRBJ1-6; D is uncertain. Germline V gene data show CDR1 as SGHDN and CDR2 as FVKESK. The CDR3 is 13 amino acids. The V end lost 6 bases, the J end lost 6 bases, and 9 bases lay between the germline ends. For the CDR3, the DNA is TGTGCCAGCAGTTGGCTATCTAATTCACCCCTCCACTTT. Translating gives CASSWLSNSPLHF.